Detailed here is one T cell receptor (beta chain). This CDR3 has 16 residues. The V gene's germline CDR1 is MNHEY and CDR2 SVGEGT. V dropped 9 bases and J dropped 1 base, with 19 bases sitting between them. Alongside a J-beta primer mix, a sample-barcoded 5' primer served in a second PCR lasting roughly 6 to 12 cycles. Each CDR3 protein is one row after TCRdb ran MiXCR on the 5' RACE reads. The sample yields about 580,000 distinct CDR3 sequences, about 45% seen once. This sample was included in a study of blood T cells in healthy people across ages. Roughly 10 milliliters of peripheral blood were drawn from each donor.

What was sequenced was blood. The TCR was taken from a man older than 75 in good health. V is TRBV6-2 or TRBV6-3 and J is TRBJ2-1, with D perhaps TRBD2 (6 bases). The CDR3 sequence is CASQRLQGGSYNEQFF. For the CDR3, the DNA is TGTGCCAGTCAAAGACTCCAGGGAGGTTCCTACAATGAGCAGTTCTTC.